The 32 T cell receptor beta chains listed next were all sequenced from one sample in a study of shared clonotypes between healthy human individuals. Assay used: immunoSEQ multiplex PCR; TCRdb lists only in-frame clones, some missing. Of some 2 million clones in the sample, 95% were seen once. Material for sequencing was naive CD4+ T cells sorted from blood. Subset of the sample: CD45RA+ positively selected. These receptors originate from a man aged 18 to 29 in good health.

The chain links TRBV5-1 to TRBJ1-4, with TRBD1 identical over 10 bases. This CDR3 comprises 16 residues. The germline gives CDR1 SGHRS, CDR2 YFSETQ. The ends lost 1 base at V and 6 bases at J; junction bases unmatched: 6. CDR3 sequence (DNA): TGCGCCAGCAGCTTGCTGGAGGGACAGGGGTATGAAAAACTGTTTTTT. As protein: CASSLLEGQGYEKLFF.

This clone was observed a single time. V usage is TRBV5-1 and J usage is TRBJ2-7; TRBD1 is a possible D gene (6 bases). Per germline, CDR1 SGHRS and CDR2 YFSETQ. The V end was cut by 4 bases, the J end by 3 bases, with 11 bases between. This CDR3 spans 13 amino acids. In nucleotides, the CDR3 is TGCGCCAGCAGCCAAACAGGGATCTACGAGCAGTACTTC. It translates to CASSQTGIYEQYF.

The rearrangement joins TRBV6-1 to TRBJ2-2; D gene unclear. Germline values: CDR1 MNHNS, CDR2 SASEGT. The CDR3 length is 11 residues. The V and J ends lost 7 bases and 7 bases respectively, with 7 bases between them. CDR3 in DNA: TGTGCCAGCACAAGTCTCGGGGAGCTGTTTTTT. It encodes CASTSLGELFF.

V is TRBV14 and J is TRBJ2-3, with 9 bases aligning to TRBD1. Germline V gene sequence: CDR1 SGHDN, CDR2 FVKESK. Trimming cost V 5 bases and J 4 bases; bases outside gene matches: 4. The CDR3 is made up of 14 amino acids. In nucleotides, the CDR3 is TGTGCCAGCAGCAGGGACAGGGTCCCAGATACGCAGTATTTT. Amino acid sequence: CASSRDRVPDTQYF.

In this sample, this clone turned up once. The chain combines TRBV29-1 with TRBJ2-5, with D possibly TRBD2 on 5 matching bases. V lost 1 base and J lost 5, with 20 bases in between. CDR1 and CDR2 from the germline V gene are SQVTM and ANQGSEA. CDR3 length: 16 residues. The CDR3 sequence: CSVEGRVGERQETQYF. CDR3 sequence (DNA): TGCAGCGTTGAAGGTCGCGTCGGGGAAAGGCAGGAGACCCAGTACTTC. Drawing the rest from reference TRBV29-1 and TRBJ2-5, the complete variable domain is SAVISQKPSRDICQRGTSLTIQCQVDSQVTMMFWYRQQPGQSLTLIATANQGSEATYESGFVIDKFPISRPNLTFSTLTVSNMSPEDSSIYLCSVEGRVGERQETQYFGPGTRLLVL.

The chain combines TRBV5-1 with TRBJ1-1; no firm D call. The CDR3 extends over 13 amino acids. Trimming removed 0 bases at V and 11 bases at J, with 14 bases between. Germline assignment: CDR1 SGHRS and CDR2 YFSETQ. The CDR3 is CASSLAGQAGAFF. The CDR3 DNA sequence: TGCGCCAGCAGCTTGGCCGGGCAGGCGGGGGCTTTCTTT.

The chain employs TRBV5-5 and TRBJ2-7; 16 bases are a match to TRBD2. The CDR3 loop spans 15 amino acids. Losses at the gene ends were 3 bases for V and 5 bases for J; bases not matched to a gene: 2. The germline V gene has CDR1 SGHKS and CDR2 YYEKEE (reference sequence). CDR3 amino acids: CASSSGLAGGHEQYF. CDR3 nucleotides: TGTGCCAGCAGCTCGGGACTAGCGGGAGGGCACGAGCAGTACTTC.

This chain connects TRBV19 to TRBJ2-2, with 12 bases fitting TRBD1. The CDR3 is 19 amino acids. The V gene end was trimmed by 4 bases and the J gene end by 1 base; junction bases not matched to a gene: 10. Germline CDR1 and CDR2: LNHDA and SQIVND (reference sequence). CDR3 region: CASSRSGTGGAWNTGELFF. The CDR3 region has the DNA TGTGCCAGTAGTAGATCCGGGACAGGGGGCGCCTGGAACACCGGGGAGCTGTTTTTT.

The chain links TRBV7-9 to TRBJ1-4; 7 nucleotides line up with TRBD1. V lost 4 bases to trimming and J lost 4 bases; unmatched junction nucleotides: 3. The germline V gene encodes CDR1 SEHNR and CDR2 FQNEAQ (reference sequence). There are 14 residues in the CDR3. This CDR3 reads CASSSDRVNEKLFF. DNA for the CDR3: TGTGCCAGCAGCTCTGACAGGGTTAATGAAAAACTGTTTTTT.

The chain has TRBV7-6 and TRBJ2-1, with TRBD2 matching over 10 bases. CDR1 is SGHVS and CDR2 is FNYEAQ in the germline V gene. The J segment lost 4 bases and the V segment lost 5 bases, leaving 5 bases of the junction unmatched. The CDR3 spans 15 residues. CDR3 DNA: TGTGCCAGCAGCCGTAGCGGGGGGCTTTACAATGAGCAGTTCTTC. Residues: CASSRSGGLYNEQFF.

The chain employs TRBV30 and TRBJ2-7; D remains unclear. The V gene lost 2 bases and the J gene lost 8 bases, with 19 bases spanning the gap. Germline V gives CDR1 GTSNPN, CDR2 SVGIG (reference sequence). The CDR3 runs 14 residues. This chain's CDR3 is CAWSPLSQNGQQYF. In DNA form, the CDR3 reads TGTGCCTGGAGTCCCCTCAGCCAAAATGGGCAGCAGTACTTC.

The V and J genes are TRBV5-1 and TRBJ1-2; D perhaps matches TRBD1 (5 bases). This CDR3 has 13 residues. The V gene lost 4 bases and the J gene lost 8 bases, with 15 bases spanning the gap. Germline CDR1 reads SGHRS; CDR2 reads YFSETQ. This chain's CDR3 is CASSPIQDEGYTF. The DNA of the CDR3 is TGCGCCAGCAGCCCAATACAGGACGAAGGCTACACCTTC.

The CDR3 nucleotides read TGTGCCAGCAGACAGGGAGGCGGAAACACCATATATTTT. Translation gives CASRQGGGNTIYF. The V gene is TRBV6-1, the J gene TRBJ1-3; D is possibly TRBD1 (6 bases). V was pared by 6 bases and J by 4 bases, with 10 bases between. Per germline, CDR1 MNHNS and CDR2 SASEGT. The length of the CDR3 is 13 residues.

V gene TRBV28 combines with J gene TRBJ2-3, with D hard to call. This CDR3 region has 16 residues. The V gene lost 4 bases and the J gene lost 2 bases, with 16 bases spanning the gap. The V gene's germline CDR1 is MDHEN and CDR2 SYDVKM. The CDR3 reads CASSYPNAHPTDTQYF. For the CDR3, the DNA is TGTGCCAGCAGTTACCCGAACGCCCATCCCACAGATACGCAGTATTTT.

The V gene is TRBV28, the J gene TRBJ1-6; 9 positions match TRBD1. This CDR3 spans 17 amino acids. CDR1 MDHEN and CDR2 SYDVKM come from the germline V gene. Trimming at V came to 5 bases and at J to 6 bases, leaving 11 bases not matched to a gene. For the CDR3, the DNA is TGTGCCAGCAGTCCCCCTACAGGGGGCCTTATTAATTCACCCCTCCACTTT. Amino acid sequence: CASSPPTGGLINSPLHF.

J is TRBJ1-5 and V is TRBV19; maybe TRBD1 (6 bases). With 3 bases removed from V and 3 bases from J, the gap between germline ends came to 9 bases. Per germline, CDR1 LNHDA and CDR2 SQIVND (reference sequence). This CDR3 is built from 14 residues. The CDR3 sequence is CASSIDRFNQPQHF. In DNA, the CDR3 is TGTGCCAGTAGTATCGACAGGTTCAATCAGCCCCAGCATTTT.

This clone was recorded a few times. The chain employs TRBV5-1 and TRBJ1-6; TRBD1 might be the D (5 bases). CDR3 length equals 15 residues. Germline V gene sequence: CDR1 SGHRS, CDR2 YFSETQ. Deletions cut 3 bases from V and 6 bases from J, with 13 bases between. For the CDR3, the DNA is TGCGCCAGCAGCTGGGACCGAGCATCTAATTCACCCCTCCACTTT. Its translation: CASSWDRASNSPLHF. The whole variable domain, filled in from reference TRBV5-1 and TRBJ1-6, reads KAGVTQTPRYLIKTRGQQVTLSCSPISGHRSVSWYQQTPGQGLQFLFEYFSETQRNKGNFPGRFSGRQFSNSRSEMNVSTLELGDSALYLCASSWDRASNSPLHFGNGTRLTVT.

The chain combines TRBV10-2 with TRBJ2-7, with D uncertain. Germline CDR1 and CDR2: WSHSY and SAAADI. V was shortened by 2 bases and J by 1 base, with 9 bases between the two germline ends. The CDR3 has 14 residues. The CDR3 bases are TGCGCCAGCAGTGAGACCGCCGATTCCTACGAGCAGTACTTC. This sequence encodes CASSETADSYEQYF.

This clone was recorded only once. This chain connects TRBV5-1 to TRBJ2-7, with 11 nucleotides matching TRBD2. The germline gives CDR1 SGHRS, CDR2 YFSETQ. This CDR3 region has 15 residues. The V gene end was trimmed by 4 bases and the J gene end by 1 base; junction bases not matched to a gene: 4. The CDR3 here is CASSETSGASYEQYF. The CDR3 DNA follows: TGCGCCAGCAGCGAGACTAGCGGGGCATCCTACGAGCAGTACTTC.

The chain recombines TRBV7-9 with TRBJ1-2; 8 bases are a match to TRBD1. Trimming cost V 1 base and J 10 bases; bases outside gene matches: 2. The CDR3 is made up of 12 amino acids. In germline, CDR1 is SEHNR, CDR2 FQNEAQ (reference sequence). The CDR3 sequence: CASSLEDRAYTF. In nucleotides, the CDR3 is TGTGCCAGCAGCTTAGAGGACAGGGCCTACACCTTC. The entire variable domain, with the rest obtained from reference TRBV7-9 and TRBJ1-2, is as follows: DTGVSQNPRHKITKRGQNVTFRCDPISEHNRLYWYRQTLGQGPEFLTYFQNEAQLEKSRLLSDRFSAERPKGSFSTLEIQRTEQGDSAMYLCASSLEDRAYTFGSGTRLTVV.

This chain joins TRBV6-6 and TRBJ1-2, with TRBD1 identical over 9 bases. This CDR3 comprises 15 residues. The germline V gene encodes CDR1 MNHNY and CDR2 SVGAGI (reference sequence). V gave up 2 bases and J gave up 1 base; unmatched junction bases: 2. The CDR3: CASSYGTGFNYGYTF. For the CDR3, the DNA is TGTGCCAGCAGTTACGGGACAGGGTTTAACTATGGCTACACCTTC.

CDR3 loop: CASSPLSGSANTGELFF. For the CDR3, the DNA is TGTGCCAGCTCCCCCCTTAGCGGGAGCGCGAACACCGGGGAGCTGTTTTTT. The chain combines TRBV18 with TRBJ2-2; 9 nucleotides align to TRBD2. CDR3 length: 17 amino acids. The germline V gene has CDR1 KGHSH and CDR2 LQKENI. Losses at the gene ends were 6 bases for V and 0 bases for J; bases not matched to a gene: 8.

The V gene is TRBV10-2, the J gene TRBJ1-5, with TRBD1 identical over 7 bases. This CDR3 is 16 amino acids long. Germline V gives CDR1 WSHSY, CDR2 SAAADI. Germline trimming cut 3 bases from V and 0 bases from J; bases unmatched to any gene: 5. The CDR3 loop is CASSDRKGASNQPQHF. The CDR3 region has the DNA TGCGCCAGCAGTGACCGAAAGGGGGCTAGCAATCAGCCCCAGCATTTT.

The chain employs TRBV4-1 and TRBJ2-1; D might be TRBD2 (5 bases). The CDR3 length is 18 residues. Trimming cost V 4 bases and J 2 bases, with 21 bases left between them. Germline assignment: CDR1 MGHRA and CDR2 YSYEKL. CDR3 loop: CASSPTTEGVGPYNEQFF. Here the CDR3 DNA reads TGCGCCAGCAGCCCTACAACCGAGGGCGTTGGACCCTACAATGAGCAGTTCTTC.

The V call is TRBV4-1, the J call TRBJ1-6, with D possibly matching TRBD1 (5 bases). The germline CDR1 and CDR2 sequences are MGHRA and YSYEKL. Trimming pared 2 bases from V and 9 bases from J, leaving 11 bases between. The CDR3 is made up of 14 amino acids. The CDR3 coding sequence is TGCGCCAGCAGCCAATGGACATTTGGTTCACCCCTCCACTTT. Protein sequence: CASSQWTFGSPLHF.

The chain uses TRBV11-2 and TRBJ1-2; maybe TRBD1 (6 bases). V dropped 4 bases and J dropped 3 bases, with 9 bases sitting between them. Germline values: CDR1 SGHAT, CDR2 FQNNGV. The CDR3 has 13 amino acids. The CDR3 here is CASSSRTDYGYTF. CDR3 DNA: TGTGCCAGCAGCTCCCGGACAGACTATGGCTACACCTTC. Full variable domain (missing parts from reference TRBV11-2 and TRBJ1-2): EAGVAQSPRYKIIEKRQSVAFWCNPISGHATLYWYQQILGQGPKLLIQFQNNGVVDDSQLPKDRFSAERLKGVDSTLKIQPAKLEDSAVYLCASSSRTDYGYTFGSGTRLTVV.

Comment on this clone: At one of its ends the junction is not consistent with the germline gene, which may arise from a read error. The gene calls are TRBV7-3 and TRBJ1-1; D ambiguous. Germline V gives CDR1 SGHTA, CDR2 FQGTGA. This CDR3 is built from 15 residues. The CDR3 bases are TGTGCCAGCAGCCTAACAGTCGGGATAATTCATGAAGCTTTCTTT. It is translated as CASSLTVGIIHEAFF.

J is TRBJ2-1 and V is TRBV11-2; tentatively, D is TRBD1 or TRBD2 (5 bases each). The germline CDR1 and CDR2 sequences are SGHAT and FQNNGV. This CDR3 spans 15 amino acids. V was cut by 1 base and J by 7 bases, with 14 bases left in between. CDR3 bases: TGTGCCAGCAGCTTAGGAGGGACGATCCCTAATGAGCAGTTCTTC. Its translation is CASSLGGTIPNEQFF.

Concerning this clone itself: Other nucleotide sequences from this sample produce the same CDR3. The CDR3: CASSPGLTDTQYF. CDR3 bases: TGTGCCAGCTCACCGGGACTTACAGATACGCAGTATTTT. The gene calls are TRBV18 and TRBJ2-3, with D possibly matching TRBD2 (6 bases). The CDR3 totals 13 residues. V dropped 3 bases and J dropped 3 bases, with 7 bases sitting between them. Per the germline V gene, CDR1 is KGHSH and CDR2 is LQKENI.

CDR3: CAISGGWETQYF. The CDR3 region has the DNA TGTGCCATCTCCGGGGGCTGGGAGACCCAGTACTTC. This rearrangement joins TRBV10-3 to TRBJ2-5, with D perhaps TRBD1 or TRBD2 (6 bases each). The CDR3 loop spans 12 amino acids. The germline CDR1 and CDR2 sequences are ENHRY and SYGVKD. The ends were cut back, 8 bases at V and 5 bases at J, with 12 bases in the middle.

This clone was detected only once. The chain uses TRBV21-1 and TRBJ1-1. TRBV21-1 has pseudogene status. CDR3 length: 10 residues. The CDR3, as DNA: TGTGCCAACCGGCACTTTGAAGCTTTCTTT. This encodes CANRHFEAFF.

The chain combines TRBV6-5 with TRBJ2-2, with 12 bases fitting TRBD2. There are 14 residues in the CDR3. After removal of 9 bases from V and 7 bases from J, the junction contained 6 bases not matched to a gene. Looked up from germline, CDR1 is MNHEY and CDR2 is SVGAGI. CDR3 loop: CASRLAGEIGELFF. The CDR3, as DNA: TGTGCCAGTCGACTAGCGGGAGAAATCGGGGAGCTGTTTTTT.